This passage covers 29 T cell receptor beta chains from one sample sequenced in a study of blood T cell repertoires in COVID-19. Libraries were prepared by immunoSEQ multiplex PCR; TCRdb keeps only in-frame clonotypes and omits some of them. The table has over 100,000 clones, approximately 90% seen once; the top ten hold 10% to 13%. The material sequenced was peripheral blood. The receptors shown here come from a man aged 50 to 59 with acute or convalescent COVID-19.

CDR3: CASSLRGLSSYEQYF. The CDR3 DNA reads TGCGCCAGCAGCTTGAGGGGGCTGAGCTCCTACGAGCAGTACTTC. The rearrangement joins TRBV5-1 to TRBJ2-7; 7 nucleotides match TRBD1. CDR1 SGHRS and CDR2 YFSETQ come from the germline V gene. Germline trimming cut 1 base from V and 0 bases from J; bases unmatched to any gene: 4. This CDR3 is built from 15 residues.

This clone is labeled medium-sized (0.01 to 0.1%). J is TRBJ2-2 and V is TRBV6-4; D unclear. The V gene's germline CDR1 is MRHNA and CDR2 SNTAGT. Trimming shortened V by 2 bases and J by 1 base, and 2 bases separated the two germline ends. The CDR3 is 13 residues long. The CDR3 protein is CASSDRNTGELFF. CDR3 DNA: TGTGCCAGCAGTGACCGGAACACCGGGGAGCTGTTTTTT.

This rearrangement joins TRBV28 to TRBJ2-7, with 7 bases that match TRBD2. CDR1 is MDHEN, CDR2 SYDVKM, per germline. The CDR3 runs 14 residues. Trimming took 6 bases from V and 2 from J; bases not matched to a gene: 7. CDR3: CASRTSFATYEQYF. CDR3 nucleotide sequence: TGTGCCAGCAGGACTAGCTTTGCTACCTACGAGCAGTACTTC.

In DNA, the CDR3 is TGTGCCAGTCTCCCCGGCGACAGGGGGAACTATCAGCCCCAGCATTTT. This codes for CASLPGDRGNYQPQHF. The chain recombines TRBV19 with TRBJ1-5; 9 bases agree with TRBD1. V shed 8 bases, J shed 5 bases, and the junction held 13 bases outside the gene matches. The CDR3 loop spans 16 amino acids. CDR1 and CDR2 from the germline V gene are LNHDA and SQIVND (reference sequence). The variable domain in full, completed from reference TRBV19 and TRBJ1-5, reads DGGITQSPKYLFRKEGQNVTLSCEQNLNHDAMYWYRQDPGQGLRLIYYSQIVNDFQKGDIAEGYSVSREKKESFPLTVTSAQKNPTAFYLCASLPGDRGNYQPQHFGDGTRLSIL.

The rearrangement joins TRBV3-1 (or the pseudogene TRBV3-2) to TRBJ1-2; D is unresolved. The CDR3 is made up of 12 amino acids. Between the trimmed V and J ends, which lost 6 bases and 8 bases, there was a span of 13 bases. In germline, CDR1 is LGHDT, CDR2 YNNKEL (reference sequence). CDR3 nucleotide sequence: TGTGCCAGCAGTAAGAGGGAGAGCGGCTACACCTTC. This gives the protein CASSKRESGYTF.

J is TRBJ1-5 and V is TRBV2; weak D call: TRBD1 (5 bases). This CDR3 is 14 amino acids long. In germline, CDR1 is SNHLY, CDR2 FYNNEI. Trimming pared 8 bases from V and 0 bases from J, leaving 11 bases between. CDR3 sequence (DNA): TGTGCCAGCGGGCGGGGGGTTAGCAATCAGCCCCAGCATTTT. The encoded protein is CASGRGVSNQPQHF.

The chain employs TRBV19 and TRBJ2-4, with D possibly TRBD2 on 5 matching bases. There are 14 residues in the CDR3. Germline assignment: CDR1 LNHDA and CDR2 SQIVND (reference sequence). Trimming cost V 5 bases and J 6 bases, with 14 bases left between them. The CDR3 protein is CASSLPRSGNIQYF. In DNA, the CDR3 is TGTGCCAGTAGTCTACCCAGGAGCGGAAACATTCAGTACTTC.

V is TRBV5-4 and J is TRBJ2-7, with D possibly being TRBD2 (6 bases). Germline CDR1 and CDR2: SGHNT and YYREEE (reference sequence). The CDR3 has 16 amino acids. The V gene lost 4 bases and the J gene lost 0 bases, with 17 bases spanning the gap. CDR3: CASSPHGGANSYEQYF. The CDR3 region has the DNA TGTGCCAGCAGCCCCCACGGCGGGGCAAACTCCTACGAGCAGTACTTC.

Only one count was recorded for this clone. The chain employs TRBV7-2 and TRBJ2-5; D might be TRBD2 (6 bases). Germline CDR1 is SGHTA and CDR2 is FQGNSA. The CDR3 contains 14 residues. Trimming took 6 bases from V and 4 from J, leaving 15 bases between them. As DNA, the CDR3 is TGTGCCAGCAGTTTAACGGGAGTTGGAGAGACCCAGTACTTC. Its translation: CASSLTGVGETQYF.

This chain links TRBV14 with TRBJ2-6; D gene uncertain. V lost 6 bases, J lost 2 bases, and 11 bases lay in between. Germline V gene sequence: CDR1 SGHDN, CDR2 FVKESK. This CDR3 comprises 15 residues. CDR3 sequence: CASRRSLTGANVLTF. DNA for the CDR3: TGTGCCAGCAGGCGGTCCCTTACTGGGGCCAACGTCCTGACTTTC.

The rearrangement links TRBV28 to TRBJ1-5, with a possible D match to TRBD1 (5 bases). The CDR3 totals 13 residues. V lost 10 bases to trimming and J lost 2 bases, with 12 bases between them. Germline lookup yields CDR1 MDHEN and CDR2 SYDVKM. CDR3 in DNA: TGTGCCACCGCTCGACAGCGCAATCAGCCCCAGCATTTT. Translating gives CATARQRNQPQHF.

The chain combines TRBV6-5 with TRBJ1-1, with D possibly TRBD1 on 5 matching bases. V lost 6 bases and J 8 bases, leaving 16 bases between the germline ends. The CDR3 spans 13 residues. Germline V lookup: CDR1 MNHEY, CDR2 SVGAGI. The CDR3 region is CASSLIGATEAFF. CDR3 nucleotide sequence: TGTGCCAGCAGCCTAATAGGGGCGACAGAAGCTTTCTTT.

V gene TRBV10-3 combines with J gene TRBJ2-3; 12 bases agree with TRBD2. CDR3 length equals 14 residues. The germline gives CDR1 ENHRY, CDR2 SYGVKD. V gave up 6 bases and J gave up 4 bases; unmatched junction bases: 2. CDR3 amino acids: CAISLAGGPDTQYF. CDR3 nucleotides: TGTGCCATCAGCCTAGCGGGGGGGCCAGATACGCAGTATTTT.

The sample holds a few counts of this clone. This sequence joins TRBV9 and TRBJ2-1; TRBD2 agrees at 11 bases. Germline assignment: CDR1 SGDLS and CDR2 YYNGEE. This CDR3 is 15 amino acids long. V lost 5 bases to trimming and J lost 8 bases; unmatched junction nucleotides: 9. CDR3 in amino acids: CASSTSGGTNDEQFF. The CDR3 coding sequence is TGTGCCAGCAGTACTAGCGGGGGAACAAACGATGAGCAGTTCTTC.

The J gene is TRBJ1-5, the V gene TRBV5-4, with D unresolved. The CDR3 sequence is 14 residues long. Germline CDR1 and CDR2: SGHNT and YYREEE (reference sequence). The ends were cut back, 0 bases at V and 7 bases at J, with 11 bases in the middle. The chain's CDR3 is CASSLGGLGQPQHF. The CDR3 bases are TGTGCCAGCAGCTTGGGAGGGTTAGGGCAGCCCCAGCATTTT. The whole variable domain, filled in from reference TRBV5-4 and TRBJ1-5, reads ETGVTQSPTHLIKTRGQQVTLRCSSQSGHNTVSWYQQALGQGPQFIFQYYREEENGRGNFPPRFSGLQFPNYSSELNVNALELDDSALYLCASSLGGLGQPQHFGDGTRLSIL.

The chain is built from TRBV7-9 and TRBJ2-7; perhaps TRBD2 as D (5 bases). V lost 4 bases to trimming and J lost 10 bases, with 17 bases between them. The CDR3 is 13 amino acids. Per germline, CDR1 SEHNR and CDR2 FQNEAQ (reference sequence). CDR3 loop: CASSSGSSGAQYF. The CDR3 DNA follows: TGTGCCAGCAGCTCCGGGTCCAGCGGAGCCCAGTACTTC.

V and J are TRBV7-2 and TRBJ1-2; TRBD1 matches at 8 bases. Trimming took 6 bases from V and 2 from J; bases not matched to a gene: 8. The germline CDR1 and CDR2 sequences are SGHTA and FQGNSA. CDR3 length: 15 residues. CDR3 sequence: CASSPGGARNYGYTF. In DNA, the CDR3 is TGTGCCAGCAGTCCAGGGGGCGCACGGAACTATGGCTACACCTTC. The full variable domain, completed using reference TRBV7-2 and TRBJ1-2, is GAGVSQSPSNKVTEKGKDVELRCDPISGHTALYWYRQSLGQGLEFLIYFQGNSAPDKSGLPSDRFSAERTGGSVSTLTIQRTQQEDSAVYLCASSPGGARNYGYTFGSGTRLTVV.

The gene calls are TRBV28 and TRBJ1-1; 10 bases agree with TRBD1. CDR1 MDHEN and CDR2 SYDVKM come from the germline V gene. With 5 bases clipped from V and 10 bases from J, the junction kept 10 bases outside the gene matches. CDR3 size: 14 residues. The CDR3 sequence is CASSDTGTGVPAFF. In DNA form, the CDR3 reads TGTGCCAGCAGTGATACCGGGACAGGGGTACCAGCTTTCTTT.

Only one count was recorded for this clone. A read error may produce the germline difference seen at one junction end. The chain employs TRBV11-1 and TRBJ2-5; the D gene is possibly TRBD2 (5 bases). The CDR3 runs 12 residues. Germline V CDR1 and CDR2: SGHAT, FQDESV (reference sequence). The CDR3 region has the DNA TGTGCCAGCCGCTTGGCGGACGGGGCCCAGTACTTC. As protein: CASRLADGAQYF.

The V gene is TRBV5-6, the J gene TRBJ2-7, with 9 bases matching TRBD1. The V and J ends lost 4 bases and 6 bases, in that order; junction bases with no gene match: 8. The germline V gene encodes CDR1 SGHDT and CDR2 YYEEEE. The CDR3 length is 14 residues. The CDR3 here is CASSPGTGWREQYF. CDR3 nucleotide sequence: TGTGCCAGCAGCCCCGGGACAGGGTGGCGCGAGCAGTACTTC. Combining the CDR3 with reference TRBV5-6 and TRBJ2-7 gives the whole variable domain DAGVTQSPTHLIKTRGQQVTLRCSPKSGHDTVSWYQQALGQGPQFIFQYYEEEERQRGNFPDRFSGHQFPNYSSELNVNALLLGDSALYLCASSPGTGWREQYFGPGTRLTVT.

CDR3: CASSPRTGEDQPQHF. The CDR3 region has the DNA TGTGCCAGCTCACCACGAACAGGGGAAGACCAGCCCCAGCATTTT. This chain uses TRBV18 with TRBJ1-5, with 7 bases lining up with TRBD1. The CDR3 is 15 amino acids. Per the germline V gene, CDR1 is KGHSH and CDR2 is LQKENI. Trimming at V came to 1 base and at J to 7 bases, leaving 7 bases not matched to a gene. The full variable domain, rest sourced from reference TRBV18 and TRBJ1-5, is NAGVMQNPRHLVRRRGQEARLRCSPMKGHSHVYWYRQLPEEGLKFMVYLQKENIIDESGMPKERFSAEFPKEGPSILRIQQVVRGDSAAYFCASSPRTGEDQPQHFGDGTRLSIL.

This chain connects TRBV6-5 to TRBJ1-2; possible D gene TRBD1, 5 bases. The germline CDR1 and CDR2 sequences are MNHEY and SVGAGI. The V and J ends lost 6 bases and 2 bases respectively, with 13 bases between them. CDR3 length: 14 amino acids. In DNA form, the CDR3 reads TGTGCCAGCAGCCAGGAACAGGACAACTATGGCTACACCTTC. It translates to CASSQEQDNYGYTF.

CDR3 protein: CASRRPGQGIYGYTF. CDR3 bases: TGTGCCAGTAGGCGACCGGGACAGGGGATCTATGGCTACACCTTC. The chain joins TRBV19 to TRBJ1-2; 10 bases line up with TRBD1. V lost 6 bases to trimming and J lost 4 bases; unmatched junction nucleotides: 8. CDR1 is LNHDA, CDR2 SQIVND, per germline (reference sequence). The length of the CDR3 is 15 residues.

This chain links TRBV24-1 with TRBJ2-7; 10 bases line up with TRBD1. V lost 5 bases to trimming and J lost 6 bases; unmatched junction nucleotides: 9. CDR1 is KGHDR, CDR2 SFDVKD, per germline. The CDR3 contains 15 residues. The chain's CDR3 is CATSVGTGDLSEQYF. Written as DNA, the CDR3 is TGTGCCACCAGTGTCGGGACAGGGGATCTAAGCGAGCAGTACTTC.

The chain couples TRBV2 to TRBJ2-5; 10 nucleotides match TRBD2. This CDR3 is built from 15 residues. The germline CDR1 and CDR2 sequences are SNHLY and FYNNEI. Trimming took 6 bases from V and 5 from J; bases not matched to a gene: 9. This chain's CDR3 is CASSSLAGVSETQYF. CDR3 DNA: TGTGCCAGCAGCTCCCTAGCGGGAGTGAGTGAGACCCAGTACTTC.

This clone was detected once. This chain joins TRBV12-3 or TRBV12-4 and TRBJ1-3; the D gene is possibly TRBD1 (5 bases). V was shortened by 3 bases and J by 5 bases, with 8 bases between the two germline ends. This CDR3 is 13 amino acids long. CDR3 loop: CASSFDRRNTIYF. The DNA for the CDR3 is TGTGCCAGCAGTTTTGACAGAAGAAACACCATATATTTT.

The chain has TRBV6-1 and TRBJ1-6; perhaps TRBD1 as D (6 bases). CDR1 and CDR2 (germline): MNHNS, SASEGT. V was shortened by 3 bases and J by 4 bases, with 10 bases between the two germline ends. The CDR3 is 15 amino acids. The CDR3 is CASSDRGLYNSPLHF. CDR3 DNA sequence: TGTGCCAGCAGTGACAGGGGCCTTTATAATTCACCCCTCCACTTT.

The chain couples TRBV7-9 to TRBJ2-1; 9 positions agree with TRBD2. The germline V gene encodes CDR1 SEHNR and CDR2 FQNEAQ (reference sequence). V dropped 5 bases and J dropped 2; count of bases not matched to a gene: 4. The CDR3 has 15 residues. CDR3 sequence: CASSPLAGAYNEQFF. CDR3 in DNA: TGTGCCAGCAGCCCATTAGCGGGGGCCTACAATGAGCAGTTCTTC.

In this sample, this clone turned up once. The J gene is TRBJ2-1, the V gene TRBV28, with 8 bases fitting TRBD1. Trimming took 8 bases from V and 2 from J; bases not matched to a gene: 5. This CDR3 has 14 amino acids. CDR1 is MDHEN and CDR2 is SYDVKM in the germline V gene. In nucleotides, the CDR3 is TGTGCCAGCCGTCCAGGGGGCCCCTACAATGAGCAGTTCTTC. It specifies CASRPGGPYNEQFF.